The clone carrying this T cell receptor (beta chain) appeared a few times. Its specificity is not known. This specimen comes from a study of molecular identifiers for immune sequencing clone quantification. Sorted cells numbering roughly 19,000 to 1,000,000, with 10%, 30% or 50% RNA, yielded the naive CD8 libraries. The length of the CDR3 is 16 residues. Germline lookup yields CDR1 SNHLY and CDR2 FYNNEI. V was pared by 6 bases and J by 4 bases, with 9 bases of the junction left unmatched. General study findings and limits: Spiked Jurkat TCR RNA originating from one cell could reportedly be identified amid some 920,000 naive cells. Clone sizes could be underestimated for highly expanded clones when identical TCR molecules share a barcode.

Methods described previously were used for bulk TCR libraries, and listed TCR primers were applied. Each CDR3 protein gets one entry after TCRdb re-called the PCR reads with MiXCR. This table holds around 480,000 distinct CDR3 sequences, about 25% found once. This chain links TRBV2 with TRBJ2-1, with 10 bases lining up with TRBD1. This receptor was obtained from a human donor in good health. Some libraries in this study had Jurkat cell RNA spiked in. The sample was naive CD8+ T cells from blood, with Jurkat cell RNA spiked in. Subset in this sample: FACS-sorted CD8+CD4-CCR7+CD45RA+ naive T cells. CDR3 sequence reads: CASRVGTGEVYNEQFF. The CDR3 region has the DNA TGTGCCAGCAGAGTGGGGACAGGGGAGGTGTACAATGAGCAGTTCTTC.